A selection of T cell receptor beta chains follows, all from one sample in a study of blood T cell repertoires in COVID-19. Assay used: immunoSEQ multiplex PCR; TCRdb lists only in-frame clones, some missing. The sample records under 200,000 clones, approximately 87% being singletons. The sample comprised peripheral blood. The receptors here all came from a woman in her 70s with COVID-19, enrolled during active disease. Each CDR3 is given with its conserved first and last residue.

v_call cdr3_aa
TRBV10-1 CASSKDRVSYGYTF
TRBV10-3 CAISESTGGTSGYTF
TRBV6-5 CASSSGGGPGETQYF
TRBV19 CASMRRGGGTDTEAFF
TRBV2 CATAREGRAFF
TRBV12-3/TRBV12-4 CASSLASPEKLFF
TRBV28 CASRRTGDSFSYSNQPQHF
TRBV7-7 CASSADRGNTEAFF
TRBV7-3 CASSPQGYPTEAFF
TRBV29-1 CSVEVGQSNEQFF
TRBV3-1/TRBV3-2 CASSQDWGAGALYEQYF
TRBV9 CASSASSLGGREGEQFF
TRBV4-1 CASTGEYSNQPQHF
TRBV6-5 CASREDRGSREQYF
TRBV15 CATSRNAGGANREQYF
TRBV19 CASSTGGVSTDTQYF
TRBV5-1 CASRRDTNNEKLFF
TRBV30 CAWSVGTGGQPQHF
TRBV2 CASSEAQGWNNYGYTF
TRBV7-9 CASSLIRADTQYF
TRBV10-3 CAISEGTGDNSPLHF
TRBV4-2 CASSQESGSSYNSPLHF
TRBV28 CAGRETGKDQPQHF
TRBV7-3 CASSLNPIMTGDTQYF
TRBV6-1 CASSDLQGSYEQYF
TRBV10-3 CAISGYGQGGNSPLHF
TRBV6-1 CASSEGTSDTQYF
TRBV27 CASSVRDTFHEQYF
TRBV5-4 CASSSDRGNNEQFF
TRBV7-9 CASSRTRTRQETQYF
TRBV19 CASSLSGEPTNYGYTF
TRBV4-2 CASSQDLVRTNTGELFF
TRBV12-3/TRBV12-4 CATITGGITEAFF
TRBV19 CASSIRDRQTPLHF
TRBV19 CASRTGINNQPQHF
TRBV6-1 CASSGAPGTGSYEQYF
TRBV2 CASSRGEITDTQYF
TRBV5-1 CASSLGAGPLEQFF
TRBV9 CASSAGDSNQPQHF
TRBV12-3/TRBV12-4 CASTRGLGQPQHF
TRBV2 CASRTGSGANVLTF
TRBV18 CASSRDFTSPLHF
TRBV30 CAWRPIANTGELFF
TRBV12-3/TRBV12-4 CASSPTGNEQFF
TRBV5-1 CASTDSRVGTEAFF
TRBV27 CASPLRDRVLNQPQHF
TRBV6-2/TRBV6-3 CASSYPGQIYEQYF
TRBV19 CASSRQDNQPQHF
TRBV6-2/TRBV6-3 CASSYSRVSGAPNTGELFF
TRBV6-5 CASSYSTGRYEQYF
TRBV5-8 CASRVFGGNTIYF
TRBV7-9 CASSLVAVTTEAFF
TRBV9 CASSPLNQGEAFF
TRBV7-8 CASSSDRAGELFF
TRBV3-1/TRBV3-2 CASSPGQHYGYTF
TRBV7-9 CATEEGRDSRNNSPLHF
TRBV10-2 CASSEVRGSGNTIYF
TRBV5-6 CASSARQGVELFF
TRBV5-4 CASSSPFRRGSGQPQHF
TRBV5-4 CASSLQGAYGYTF